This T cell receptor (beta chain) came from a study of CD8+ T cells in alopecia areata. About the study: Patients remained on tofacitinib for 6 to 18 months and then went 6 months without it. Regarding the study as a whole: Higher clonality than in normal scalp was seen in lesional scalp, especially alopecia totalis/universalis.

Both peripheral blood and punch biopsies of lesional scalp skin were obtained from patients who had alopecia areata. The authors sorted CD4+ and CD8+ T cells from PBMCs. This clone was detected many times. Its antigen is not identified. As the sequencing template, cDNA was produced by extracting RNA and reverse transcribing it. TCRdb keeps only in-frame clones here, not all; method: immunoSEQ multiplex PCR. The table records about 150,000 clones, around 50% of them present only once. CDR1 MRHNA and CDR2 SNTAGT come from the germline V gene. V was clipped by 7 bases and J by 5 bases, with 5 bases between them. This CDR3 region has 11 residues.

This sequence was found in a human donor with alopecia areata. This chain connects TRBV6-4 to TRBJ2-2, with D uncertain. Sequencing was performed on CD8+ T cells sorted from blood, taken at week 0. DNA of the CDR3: TGTGCCAGCAAACGGACCGGGGAGCTGTTTTTT. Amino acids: CASKRTGELFF.